This TCR beta chain stems from a study of beta chain features in type 1 diabetes. Study in general: Taken together, all samples contributed 107,917,701 examined sorted cells. Study-level findings and limits: People with Type 1 diabetes carried modestly yet significantly shorter TCRB CDR3s in all four CD4+ subsets.

The CDR3 spans 15 residues. V lost 6 bases, J lost 1 base, and 5 bases stayed unmatched. Germline V gives CDR1 SNHLY, CDR2 FYNNEI. Averaging approximately 120 mL, one heparinised blood draw came from each individual donor. CD4+ naive, central memory, regulatory and stem cell-like memory subsets were isolated by sorting on CD45RO/CCR7/CD25/CD127/CD95/CD27. This clone occurred many times. Its antigen is currently unknown. Investigators reverse transcribed all isolated RNA, so they sequenced expressed TCRB transcripts. The repertoire was sequenced with immunoSEQ multiplex PCR; TCRdb's copy has only in-frame clones and lacks some. Seen here are roughly 350,000 clones, around 9.6% observed once, and the top ten hold around 0.66%.

This sequence joins TRBV2 and TRBJ1-5, with TRBD1 identical over 8 bases. Sequencing was carried out using central memory CD4+ T cells from blood. The TCR was taken from a man aged 30 to 39 with type 1 diabetes. The CDR3 reads CASSGQGLSNQPQHF. The CDR3 nucleotides are TGTGCCAGCAGCGGACAGGGTTTGAGCAATCAGCCCCAGCATTTT.